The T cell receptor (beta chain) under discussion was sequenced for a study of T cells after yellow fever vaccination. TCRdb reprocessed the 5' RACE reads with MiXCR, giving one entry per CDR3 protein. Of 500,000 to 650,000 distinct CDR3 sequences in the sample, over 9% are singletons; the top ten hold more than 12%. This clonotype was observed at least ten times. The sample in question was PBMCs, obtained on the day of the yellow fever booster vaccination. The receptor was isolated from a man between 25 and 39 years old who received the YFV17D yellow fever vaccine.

The CDR3 nucleotides are TGTGCCAGCAGCTTAGGGGGAGGGACAGGGGGCAGGTATGAGCAGTTCTTC. This translates into CASSLGGGTGGRYEQFF. The gene calls are TRBV7-2 and TRBJ2-1; TRBD1 aligns across 12 bases. The CDR3 contains 17 residues. CDR1 is SGHTA, CDR2 FQGNSA, per germline. The trim removed 1 base at V and 8 bases at J, leaving 9 bases unmatched.